Following are 9 T cell receptor beta chains from one sample sequenced in a study of read filtering for tumor transcriptome and immune sequencing. The library was built from about 400 ng RNA with molecular barcoded adaptors for alpha/delta and beta/gamma chains. TCRdb analysed the reads with MiXCR anew, one entry per CDR3 protein. The table has roughly 130,000 distinct CDR3 sequences, approximately 12% seen once. Sequenced input: a population of CD138-negative cells sorted from bone marrow. The receptor set was obtained from a donor aged 40 or older with multiple myeloma.

This clonotype was detected many times. One junction end does not reproduce the germline sequence, and a read error may be involved. The chain uses TRBV6-1 and TRBJ1-5, with no clear D. The CDR3 sequence is 14 residues long. In germline, CDR1 is MNHNS, CDR2 SASEGT. The CDR3 DNA follows: TGTGCCAGCAGTGAAGAGTGGGGAAATCAGCCCCAGCGTTTT. Its protein product is CASSEEWGNQPQRF.

This clonotype occurred many times. The chain has TRBV12-3 or TRBV12-4 and TRBJ1-1; D gene uncertain. This CDR3 has 11 amino acids. V shed 6 bases and J shed 5 bases, with 7 bases lying between them. In DNA, the CDR3 is TGTGCCAGCAGCCGAGTTACTGAAGCTTTCTTT. As protein: CASSRVTEAFF.

This clonotype has at least ten counts. The chain joins TRBV12-3 or TRBV12-4 to TRBJ1-4, with D possibly matching TRBD1 (5 bases). Trimming cost V 5 bases and J 10 bases, with 20 bases left between them. The CDR3 sequence is 15 residues long. This chain's CDR3 is CASSGIGAAAGKLFF. In DNA form, the CDR3 reads TGTGCCAGCAGTGGGATCGGGGCGGCCGCTGGAAAACTGTTTTTT.

This clonotype appeared many times. The chain combines TRBV11-2 with TRBJ2-3, with D unclear. CDR1 SGHAT and CDR2 FQNNGV come from the germline V gene. V was shortened by 4 bases and J by 0 bases, with 11 bases between the two germline ends. This CDR3 is built from 15 residues. CDR3 nucleotides: TGTGCCAGCAGCTCTCGGACGACTAGCACAGATACGCAGTATTTT. This encodes CASSSRTTSTDTQYF.

This clonotype was observed at least ten times. This sequence joins TRBV20-1 and TRBJ2-3; TRBD1 is a possible D gene (5 bases). The CDR3 has 15 amino acids. V was cut by 0 bases and J by 5 bases, with 15 bases left in between. Germline CDR1 DFQATT, CDR2 SNEGSKA (reference sequence). The CDR3 DNA sequence: TGCAGTGCTAGAGACAAACTCCATACAGGAGATACGCAGTATTTT. This codes for CSARDKLHTGDTQYF.

Notes on this clonotype: This could be a read error, since a much larger clone is one nucleotide away. Here the CDR3 DNA reads TGCAGTGCTAGAGATTTTTGGACAGGAACAGATACGCAGTATTTT. It yields the protein CSARDFWTGTDTQYF. The chain employs TRBV20-1 and TRBJ2-3; 7 positions agree with TRBD1. Trimming took 0 bases from V and 3 from J; bases not matched to a gene: 6. The CDR3 totals 15 residues. Germline V lookup: CDR1 DFQATT, CDR2 SNEGSKA (reference sequence).

Notes on this clonotype: Just one base apart from a much larger clone, this may be a read error. V and J are TRBV27 and TRBJ2-7; 7 positions agree with TRBD2. Germline V lookup: CDR1 MNHEY, CDR2 SMNVEV (reference sequence). Losses at the gene ends were 8 bases for V and 0 bases for J; bases not matched to a gene: 7. This CDR3 has 14 amino acids. DNA for the CDR3: TGTGCCAGCGCCCTGGGGAGGGGCTCCTACGAGCAGTACTTC. Encoded protein: CASALGRGSYEQYF.

This clonotype has at least ten counts. The rearrangement uses TRBV7-9 and TRBJ2-7; D is perhaps TRBD1 (5 bases). This CDR3 region has 15 residues. The ends were cut back, 4 bases at V and 5 bases at J, with 18 bases in the middle. CDR1 is SEHNR and CDR2 is FQNEAQ in the germline V gene (reference sequence). CDR3 in amino acids: CASSSADKGFNEQYF. CDR3 nucleotide sequence: TGTGCCAGCAGCTCCGCGGACAAGGGGTTCAACGAGCAGTACTTC. Full variable domain (missing parts from reference TRBV7-9 and TRBJ2-7): DTGVSQNPRHKITKRGQNVTFRCDPISEHNRLYWYRQTLGQGPEFLTYFQNEAQLEKSRLLSDRFSAERPKGSFSTLEIQRTEQGDSAMYLCASSSADKGFNEQYFGPGTRLTVT.

This clonotype has a count of ten or more. The chain couples TRBV12-3 or TRBV12-4 to TRBJ2-7; TRBD2 agrees at 8 bases. V lost 4 bases, J lost 2 bases, and 7 bases stayed unmatched. The CDR3 has 15 amino acids. The CDR3 DNA reads TGTGCCAGCAGTTCCCTGGCGGGAGGTGCCTACGAGCAGTACTTC. It translates to CASSSLAGGAYEQYF.